Detailed here is one T cell receptor beta chain. The record originates from a study of CD8 T cells in Susac syndrome. Bulk CD8+ and CD4+ cells came from magnetic negative isolation; CD8+ TEMRA by FACS. The authors reverse transcribed roughly 0.5 to 1 ug RNA with random hexamers. The authors amplified TCR beta CDR3 across 54 Vbeta and 13 Jbeta using immunoSEQ multiplex PCR. TCRdb used MiXCR to reprocess the immunoSEQ multiplex PCR reads, holding one entry per CDR3 protein. The repertoire holds some 300,000 distinct CDR3 sequences, with 85% as singletons. The CDR3 length is 14 residues. Germline lookup yields CDR1 SSHAT and CDR2 FNYEAQ (reference sequence). The V segment lost 2 bases and the J segment 5 bases; nucleotides outside the gene matches: 5.

The TCR comes from a human donor with multiple sclerosis. The material sequenced was CD8+ T cells from PBMCs. This chain connects TRBV7-7 to TRBJ2-5; 7 bases line up with TRBD2. CDR3 protein: CASSLREGWETQYF. The CDR3 nucleotides are TGTGCCAGCAGCTTAAGGGAGGGGTGGGAGACCCAGTACTTC.